The TCR beta chain described here comes from a study of PD-1 blockade in classical Hodgkin lymphoma (dated by TCRdb to 2020 to 2021). In the study overall: Nivolumab dosing was 3 mg/kg intravenously every 2 weeks, continuing until either disease progression or unacceptable toxicity. To define a peripheral blood immune signature of response to PD-1 blockade in classical Hodgkin lymphoma, the study combined TCR beta sequencing with CyTOF.

As to this clone: No antigen is known for it. One base away there is no much larger clone; base qualities are not given.

Interpreted using the paper, the time point label stands for: cycle 4 day 1 (C4D1), after less than seven weeks of nivolumab. Every trial patient had relapsed following autologous stem cell transplantation, and prior brentuximab vedotin exposure was what differed among cohorts A, B and C. A total of approximately 51 patients with relapsed/refractory classical Hodgkin lymphoma made up the trial cohort, and each patient's best overall response was complete response, partial response or progressive disease. Single-agent nivolumab was administered to trial patients in the multi-cohort phase II CheckMate 205 trial. An independent review committee assessed best overall response using the 2007 International Working Group response criteria. PBMCs from the trial were collected at three points: immediately before nivolumab initiation (C1D1), and during therapy at cycle 2 day 1 and cycle 4 day 1. Peripheral blood was collected in 8 mL Vacutainer Cell Preparation Tubes, from which PBMCs were isolated by centrifugation and then cryopreserved.

Genomic DNA was isolated using the Qiagen DNeasy kit from unsorted PBMCs as well as from negatively selected CD4+ and CD8+ fractions. TCR beta CDR3 regions were amplified by immunoSEQ multiplex PCR using primers annealing to V and J segments. A synthetic immune receptor repertoire was used to minimize amplification bias, and any remaining bias was removed computationally after sequencing. The published analysis was carried out like this. Repertoire diversity was quantified as the Shannon entropy index using custom Python scripts. The unsorted, CD4+ and CD8+ repertoires were each analyzed separately, with the exception of combined analyses, where CD4+ and CD8+ sequences were merged in silico. Clonal expansion was defined as at least a 2-fold frequency increase after treatment relative to C1D1, with a pseudocount of 0.5 for undetected baseline clones. Clones with 0 or 1 copy at C1D1 were classified as singleton clones, and clones with 2 or more copies were classified as non-singleton clones. Clones expanded in unsorted samples were assigned a CD4+, CD8+ or unknown annotation through matching of protein sequences in sorted samples from the same patient. Wilcoxon tests on paired samples were used to test diversity changes from C1D1 to C4D1. TCRdb stores this immuneACCESS table with in-frame sequences only. Part of the clones is absent; in the studies checked, under half of the shortfall reflects unresolved V genes, and no reason is known for the rest. V and J calls and clone size come straight from that table; D and trimming were deduced from the DNA. This sample holds 80,000 to 100,000 clones; approximately 94% were observed only once. Less than 2% of the sample is in the top ten clones.

The CDR3, from cysteine to phenylalanine, totals 14 residues. The CDR3 DNA has 42 bases and is translated from base 1. CDR1 is given as SGHAT and CDR2 as FQNNGV, both from the germline V gene. V ends up 4 bases short and J 6 bases short, with an unmatched junction base count of 6. Broader findings and caveats from the paper: Patients starting nivolumab less than 1 year after ASCT had lower diversity and were excluded from later analyses to avoid confounding by immune reconstitution. The study covered only a single clinical trial cohort, and the causes of the repertoire differences, possibly disease activity or prior therapy, were still not defined. By C4D1, a significant rise was seen in CD4+ TCR diversity but not in CD8+ TCR diversity (p=0.0027 vs p=0.16), and the rise was most apparent among complete responders (p=0.02). Baseline diversity similar to that of newly diagnosed patients was observed in trial patients achieving complete response, whereas significantly lower diversity was observed in partial responders and progressors. Newly diagnosed patients were reported to have lower baseline TCR diversity than healthy donors, and relapsed/refractory patients were reported to have lower baseline TCR diversity still.

Recombination linked TRBV11-2 to TRBJ2-1, with TRBD1 matching 7 junction bases. The receptor was derived from a human donor with classical Hodgkin lymphoma. Material: peripheral blood mononuclear cells (PBMCs), obtained before the fourth cycle of nivolumab. The CDR3 is CASSSLTGPNEQFF. The nucleotide sequence reads as follows: TGTGCCAGCAGCTCTTTGACAGGGCCCAATGAGCAGTTCTTC.